The following is a TCR beta chain sequence with its context. Its binding antigen is unknown. One base away there is no much larger clone; base qualities are not given. The library was obtained by the immunoSEQ multiplex PCR assay. TCRdb holds this immuneACCESS table with in-frame rearrangements only. Some clones are missing; in checked studies, unresolved V genes explain under half, and the rest has no known cause. The sample table holds about 4,000 clones, of which 15% to 20% were seen once. Roughly 13% of the sample goes to the ten largest clones. The sample belongs to a study of tumour-infiltrating T cells in Burkitt lymphoma (dated by TCRdb to 2020 to 2022). About the full investigation: When TCR repertoire data were correlated with clinical outcome, productive clonality turned out to predict both overall and progression-free survival, independent of established prognosticators, age at diagnosis among them.

For CDR1 and CDR2, the germline V gene (reference sequence) lists WNHNN and SYGVQD. The CDR3 spans 14 residues, from the cysteine through the phenylalanine. Only CDR3 DNA is held: 42 bases, read in frame from base 1. For this chain, trimming is 4 bases at the V end and 5 bases at the J end, and the number of junction bases without a gene match is 2. The sequence is built from TRBV10-1 and TRBJ2-2, with 9 middle bases fitting TRBD1. This clonotype was obtained from a human donor with diffuse large B-cell lymphoma. Some clones in this sample may be carry-over from other donors' samples. The sequencing sample was made of tumor tissue. The DNA is TGCGCCAGCAGTGGGACAGGGGATACCGGGGAGCTGTTTTTT. Its protein product is CASSGTGDTGELFF.